Below are 15 T cell receptor beta chains sequenced from a single sample in a study of blood T cell repertoires in COVID-19. Some clones are missing from TCRdb's copy, which holds only in-frame ones; the method was immunoSEQ multiplex PCR. The sample consists of some 110,000 clones, about 86% of them appearing once. Sequencing was performed on peripheral blood. These receptors came from a man older than 75 with acute or convalescent COVID-19.

This clone was detected a few times. Here the CDR3 reads CASSREGAVVNEKLFF. CDR3 DNA: TGTGCCAGCAGTCGGGAGGGGGCAGTAGTTAATGAAAAACTGTTTTTT. This chain links TRBV28 with TRBJ1-4, with 7 bases identical to TRBD1. CDR1 is MDHEN and CDR2 is SYDVKM in the germline V gene. The CDR3 runs 16 residues. J was trimmed by 4 bases and V by 5 bases; bases with no gene match: 10.

The chain is built from TRBV4-3 and TRBJ2-1, with 8 bases matching TRBD2. In germline, CDR1 is LGHNA, CDR2 YSLEER. This CDR3 is 16 amino acids long. The junction had 7 bases not matched to a gene; V was cut back by 4 bases and J by 2 bases. CDR3 sequence reads: CASSRTAGDPYNEQFF. CDR3 DNA: TGCGCCAGCAGCCGAACAGCGGGAGACCCCTACAATGAGCAGTTCTTC.

The chain employs TRBV28 and TRBJ1-5; no reliable D call. V lost 4 bases and J 0 bases, leaving 7 bases between the germline ends. In germline, CDR1 is MDHEN, CDR2 SYDVKM. This CDR3 region has 14 residues. CDR3 sequence: CASSSGYSNQPQHF. DNA of the CDR3: TGTGCCAGCAGTTCCGGGTATAGCAATCAGCCCCAGCATTTT. Full variable domain (remainder filled in from reference TRBV28 and TRBJ1-5): DVKVTQSSRYLVKRTGEKVFLECVQDMDHENMFWYRQDPGLGLRLIYFSYDVKMKEKGDIPEGYSVSREKKERFSLILESASTNQTSMYLCASSSGYSNQPQHFGDGTRLSIL.

V gene TRBV6-5 combines with J gene TRBJ2-1, with 9 bases aligning to TRBD1. The V and J ends lost 7 bases and 7 bases, in that order; junction bases with no gene match: 5. The CDR3 is made up of 13 amino acids. Germline CDR1 MNHEY, CDR2 SVGAGI. CDR3: CASKWTGVNEQFF. CDR3 coding DNA: TGTGCCAGCAAATGGACAGGGGTGAATGAGCAGTTCTTC.

The J gene is TRBJ1-1, the V gene TRBV19; D is perhaps TRBD1 (5 bases). Trimming removed 4 bases from V and 5 bases from J, with 14 bases in between. The CDR3 consists of 14 residues. Per the germline V gene, CDR1 is LNHDA and CDR2 is SQIVND (reference sequence). This CDR3 is CASSSPSTATEAFF. CDR3 bases: TGTGCCAGTAGTAGCCCTTCGACAGCGACTGAAGCTTTCTTT.

This sequence joins TRBV27 and TRBJ1-3; D remains unclear. This CDR3 region has 14 residues. Looked up from germline, CDR1 is MNHEY and CDR2 is SMNVEV (reference sequence). V lost 6 bases and J 2 bases, leaving 11 bases between the germline ends. CDR3: CASSGVAAGNTIYF. Here the CDR3 DNA reads TGTGCCAGCAGCGGCGTAGCTGCTGGAAACACCATATATTTT.

The V gene is TRBV6-5, the J gene TRBJ1-1, with 7 bases matching TRBD1. J lost 5 bases, V lost 2 bases, and 5 bases had no gene match. The CDR3 consists of 14 residues. The germline V gene encodes CDR1 MNHEY and CDR2 SVGAGI. CDR3 protein: CASSYDRGRTEAFF. The CDR3 region has the DNA TGTGCCAGCAGTTACGATAGGGGGCGAACTGAAGCTTTCTTT.

The chain uses TRBV7-6 and TRBJ1-3; weak D call: TRBD1 (5 bases). Trimming took off 2 bases at V and 4 bases at J, with 18 bases between the two ends. The CDR3 runs 17 residues. The V gene's germline CDR1 is SGHVS and CDR2 FNYEAQ. CDR3 DNA sequence: TGTGCCAGCAGCTTAACGTTGGCAGGGCTCGCCGGAAACACCATATATTTT. Its translation is CASSLTLAGLAGNTIYF.

The CDR3 region is CAWNSGTSGPSSYEQYF. CDR3 DNA sequence: TGTGCCTGGAACTCCGGGACTAGCGGCCCGAGCTCCTACGAGCAGTACTTC. The chain combines TRBV30 with TRBJ2-7; 11 nucleotides agree with TRBD2. This CDR3 has 17 residues. Germline CDR1 reads GTSNPN; CDR2 reads SVGIG (reference sequence). Unmatched junction bases numbered 11, after V lost 4 bases and J lost 0 bases.

J is TRBJ2-2 and V is TRBV6-5; tentative D call: TRBD2 (5 bases). V lost 5 bases and J lost 4, with 11 bases in between. CDR1 and CDR2 from the germline V gene are MNHEY and SVGAGI. This CDR3 has 14 residues. CDR3: CASSPTGVTGELFF. CDR3 sequence (DNA): TGTGCCAGCAGTCCGACCGGGGTCACCGGGGAGCTGTTTTTT.

The gene calls are TRBV30 and TRBJ2-7; D is possibly TRBD2 (5 bases). CDR1 and CDR2 from the germline V gene are GTSNPN and SVGIG (reference sequence). This CDR3 comprises 13 residues. V shed 2 bases and J shed 2 bases, with 10 bases lying between them. CDR3 sequence reads: CAWSKPGTYEQYF. The CDR3 nucleotides read TGTGCCTGGAGTAAACCCGGGACCTACGAGCAGTACTTC.

This chain links TRBV2 with TRBJ1-3; tentative D call: TRBD1 (6 bases). The CDR3 is 15 residues long. Deletions cut 9 bases from V and 0 bases from J, with 15 bases between. CDR1 and CDR2 (germline): SNHLY, FYNNEI. The CDR3 region is CASVGGTYSGNTIYF. The CDR3 DNA follows: TGTGCCAGTGTGGGAGGGACATACTCTGGAAACACCATATATTTT.

This sequence joins TRBV6-4 and TRBJ1-2, with D hard to call. V was cut by 3 bases and J by 4 bases, with 15 bases left in between. Germline V lookup: CDR1 MRHNA, CDR2 SNTAGT. CDR3 size: 15 residues. In DNA form, the CDR3 reads TGTGCCAGCAGTGAAGAGGCGTTTGGTGGCTATGGCTACACCTTC. It translates to CASSEEAFGGYGYTF.

The rearrangement uses TRBV7-8 and TRBJ2-1; D is unclear. V gave up 1 base and J gave up 7 bases, with 8 bases separating them. The germline V gene has CDR1 SGHVS and CDR2 FQNEAQ. The CDR3 loop spans 13 amino acids. The CDR3 coding sequence is TGTGCCAGCAGCTTAGGGATCGGGAATGAGCAGTTCTTC. Its protein is CASSLGIGNEQFF.

The chain employs TRBV11-3 and TRBJ1-6; D is undetermined. The V end lost 4 bases, the J end lost 6 bases, and 7 bases lay between the germline ends. Germline CDR1 is SGHNT and CDR2 is YENEEA. CDR3 size: 13 residues. The CDR3: CASSYTSNSPLHF. CDR3 bases: TGTGCCAGCAGCTACACCTCTAATTCACCCCTCCACTTT.